Below are 22 T cell receptor beta chains sequenced from a single sample in a study of T cells after posttransplantation cyclophosphamide. Clones were read by immunoSEQ multiplex PCR, and TCRdb kept only the in-frame ones, dropping some. This sample has about 20,000 clones, with 95% to 99% found just once. Cells defined as naive were viable CD3+CD4+ or CD3+CD8+ and CCR7+CD45RA+CD45RO-CD95-CD27+CD28+. Material: naive CD4+ T cells sorted from PBMCs. These receptors were collected from a man aged 35 to 55 in good health, CMV-negative, and a related stem cell transplant donor.

The chain carries TRBV2 and TRBJ2-1, with 10 bases fitting TRBD2. V trimming: 6 bases; J trimming: 9 bases; junction bases outside the gene matches: 8. This CDR3 contains 14 residues. Germline V gives CDR1 SNHLY, CDR2 FYNNEI. The CDR3 sequence: CASRRLAGVGEQFF. The DNA for the CDR3 is TGTGCCAGCAGAAGGCTAGCGGGAGTCGGTGAGCAGTTCTTC.

The V call is TRBV2, the J call TRBJ2-7; TRBD1 matches at 7 bases. The CDR3 loop spans 15 amino acids. Germline lookup yields CDR1 SNHLY and CDR2 FYNNEI. V lost 2 bases and J lost 1; bases outside the gene matches: 5. The CDR3 here is CASSELGQLSYEQYF. The CDR3 DNA follows: TGTGCCAGCAGTGAATTGGGACAGCTATCCTACGAGCAGTACTTC.

The genes are TRBV5-1 and TRBJ2-5; 11 bases fit TRBD1. The CDR3 totals 14 residues. Germline lookup yields CDR1 SGHRS and CDR2 YFSETQ. V dropped 3 bases and J dropped 5; count of bases not matched to a gene: 3. CDR3 sequence: CASSSGTGGETQYF. As DNA, the CDR3 is TGCGCCAGCAGCTCAGGGACAGGGGGGGAGACCCAGTACTTC.

The V call is TRBV5-6, the J call TRBJ2-7; unclear D gene. Germline V gene data show CDR1 as SGHDT and CDR2 as YYEEEE. The germline V and J ends were trimmed by 2 bases and 6 bases, with 12 bases remaining between them. The CDR3 has 13 amino acids. In nucleotides, the CDR3 is TGTGCCAGCAGCTTTTATTCCCCCAGCGAGCAGTACTTC. This encodes CASSFYSPSEQYF.

V usage is TRBV6-1 and J usage is TRBJ2-7, with D perhaps matching TRBD2 (6 bases). V was clipped by 3 bases and J by 3 bases, with 12 bases between them. CDR1 is MNHNS, CDR2 SASEGT, per germline. This CDR3 contains 14 residues. DNA for the CDR3: TGTGCCAGCAGTGACGGGACTTCTGACTACGAGCAGTACTTC. This sequence encodes CASSDGTSDYEQYF.

This chain uses TRBV28 with TRBJ2-1; tentative D call: TRBD2 (6 bases). V gave up 0 bases and J gave up 6 bases, with 12 bases separating them. There are 15 residues in the CDR3. Looked up from germline, CDR1 is MDHEN and CDR2 is SYDVKM. The chain's CDR3 is CASSLWRGAVNEQFF. The DNA of the CDR3 is TGTGCCAGCAGTTTATGGCGCGGGGCGGTCAATGAGCAGTTCTTC.

This clone was counted once. This chain links TRBV6-6 with TRBJ1-2, with a weak D call TRBD1 (6 bases). The CDR3 is made up of 13 amino acids. V was pared by 0 bases and J by 8 bases, with 10 bases between. Germline V gene lookup returns CDR1 MNHNY and CDR2 SVGAGI (reference sequence). CDR3 loop: CASSYSGHEGYTF. In DNA, the CDR3 is TGTGCCAGCAGTTACTCGGGACACGAAGGCTACACCTTC.

The chain couples TRBV9 to TRBJ1-5, with D possibly being TRBD1 (5 bases). Trimming pared 4 bases from V and 5 bases from J, leaving 16 bases between. This CDR3 is built from 15 residues. Germline CDR1 is SGDLS and CDR2 is YYNGEE. This CDR3 reads CASSPAGTPHQPQHF. The DNA for the CDR3 is TGTGCCAGCAGCCCTGCCGGGACTCCTCATCAGCCCCAGCATTTT. Full variable domain (remainder filled in from reference TRBV9 and TRBJ1-5): DSGVTQTPKHLITATGQRVTLRCSPRSGDLSVYWYQQSLDQGLQFLIQYYNGEERAKGNILERFSAQQFPDLHSELNLSSLELGDSALYFCASSPAGTPHQPQHFGDGTRLSIL.

This chain joins TRBV6-6 and TRBJ2-7; 7 nucleotides agree with TRBD1. V lost 5 bases and J lost 1; bases outside the gene matches: 11. The germline V gene encodes CDR1 MNHNY and CDR2 SVGAGI (reference sequence). This CDR3 comprises 16 residues. This chain's CDR3 is CASSPQGTAASYEQYF. As DNA, the CDR3 is TGTGCCAGCAGTCCTCAGGGGACAGCGGCTTCCTACGAGCAGTACTTC.

The chain links TRBV11-2 to TRBJ2-7; weak D call: TRBD2 (6 bases). The germline gives CDR1 SGHAT, CDR2 FQNNGV. V shed 5 bases and J shed 4 bases, with 9 bases lying between them. This CDR3 has 12 residues. The DNA for the CDR3 is TGTGCCAGCAGCCCGGACTATTACGAGCAGTACTTC. Amino acids: CASSPDYYEQYF. Together with reference TRBV11-2 and TRBJ2-7, the CDR3 gives the full variable domain: EAGVAQSPRYKIIEKRQSVAFWCNPISGHATLYWYQQILGQGPKLLIQFQNNGVVDDSQLPKDRFSAERLKGVDSTLKIQPAKLEDSAVYLCASSPDYYEQYFGPGTRLTVT.

This clone was observed a single time. V gene TRBV6-1 combines with J gene TRBJ1-2; D possibly corresponds to TRBD1 (6 bases). The CDR3 is 15 residues long. Germline V lookup: CDR1 MNHNS, CDR2 SASEGT. The V and J ends lost 5 bases and 7 bases respectively, with 20 bases between them. CDR3 sequence: CASSRSEGPRGGYTF. DNA for the CDR3: TGTGCCAGCAGTCGGTCTGAGGGGCCCAGGGGTGGCTACACCTTC.

This chain links TRBV7-3 with TRBJ2-1; 10 positions agree with TRBD2. The V gene's germline CDR1 is SGHTA and CDR2 FQGTGA. The V and J ends lost 5 bases and 10 bases, in that order; junction bases with no gene match: 11. The CDR3 spans 15 residues. The CDR3 reads CASSPGLAGVGEQFF. The CDR3 DNA reads as TGTGCCAGCAGCCCGGGGCTAGCGGGAGTCGGAGAGCAGTTCTTC. The variable domain in full, completed from reference TRBV7-3 and TRBJ2-1, reads GAGVSQTPSNKVTEKGKYVELRCDPISGHTALYWYRQSLGQGPEFLIYFQGTGAADDSGLPNDRFFAVRPEGSVSTLKIQRTERGDSAVYLCASSPGLAGVGEQFFGPGTRLTVL.

The rearrangement links TRBV15 to TRBJ1-2; D might be TRBD1 (5 bases). The V gene's germline CDR1 is LNHNV and CDR2 YYDKDF (reference sequence). The CDR3 is made up of 14 amino acids. V lost 3 bases and J lost 0, with 8 bases in between. This CDR3 reads CATSRDIANYGYTF. The CDR3 DNA reads as TGTGCCACCAGCAGGGACATAGCTAACTATGGCTACACCTTC.

The chain couples TRBV10-3 to TRBJ1-2; TRBD1 agrees at 9 bases. J was trimmed by 0 bases and V by 8 bases; bases with no gene match: 10. The CDR3 is 16 amino acids. CDR1 and CDR2 from the germline V gene are ENHRY and SYGVKD. CDR3 in DNA: TGTGCCATCGAGGGGTCAAGACAGGGGGCTAACTATGGCTACACCTTC. It specifies CAIEGSRQGANYGYTF.

The gene calls are TRBV7-8 and TRBJ2-3; 7 nucleotides agree with TRBD1. The trim removed 7 bases at V and 2 bases at J, leaving 18 bases unmatched. Germline CDR1 reads SGHVS; CDR2 reads FQNEAQ. The CDR3 extends over 18 amino acids. CDR3 sequence reads: CASTHQQGQTSSTDTQYF. CDR3 coding DNA: TGTGCCAGCACCCACCAACAGGGACAGACTTCCTCCACAGATACGCAGTATTTT.

The rearrangement links TRBV5-1 to TRBJ1-5; D may be TRBD1 (5 bases). The CDR3 is made up of 13 amino acids. V gave up 0 bases and J gave up 6 bases, with 7 bases separating them. From germline, CDR1 is SGHRS and CDR2 YFSETQ. CDR3 nucleotide sequence: TGCGCCAGCAGCTTGGGGGGGGGTCAGCCCCAGCATTTT. It encodes CASSLGGGQPQHF.

The chain uses TRBV19 and TRBJ2-5; no reliable D call. The ends were cut back, 4 bases at V and 2 bases at J, with 11 bases in the middle. This CDR3 contains 14 residues. Germline CDR1 LNHDA, CDR2 SQIVND (reference sequence). CDR3 in DNA: TGTGCCAGTAGTAGCGGTAGAACTCAAGAGACCCAGTACTTC. Its protein product is CASSSGRTQETQYF.

V gene TRBV7-9 combines with J gene TRBJ1-1, with D unresolved. CDR1 is SEHNR and CDR2 is FQNEAQ in the germline V gene (reference sequence). The V and J ends lost 4 bases and 10 bases respectively, with 16 bases between them. The CDR3 covers 13 residues. The CDR3 spells CASSSSGKQAAFF. CDR3 DNA: TGTGCCAGCAGCTCCTCGGGGAAGCAGGCAGCTTTCTTT.

The chain uses TRBV19 and TRBJ2-1; the match to TRBD2 covers 8 bases. Trimming removed 11 bases from V and 0 bases from J; junction bases left unmatched: 6. The length of the CDR3 is 14 residues. The germline V gene has CDR1 LNHDA and CDR2 SQIVND (reference sequence). In DNA, the CDR3 is TGTGCCTCTAACCGGGAGGGCTCCTACAATGAGCAGTTCTTC. Its translation: CASNREGSYNEQFF.

V usage is TRBV10-3 and J usage is TRBJ1-1; 7 nucleotides align to TRBD1. The V gene's germline CDR1 is ENHRY and CDR2 SYGVKD. This CDR3 comprises 13 residues. The junction had 5 bases not matched to a gene; V was cut back by 10 bases and J by 0 bases. The CDR3 nucleotides read TGTGCCACCGCGGGACAGATGAACACTGAAGCTTTCTTT. It specifies CATAGQMNTEAFF.

The rearrangement uses TRBV5-1 and TRBJ1-1; 8 positions agree with TRBD1. The CDR3 runs 14 residues. V lost 5 bases to trimming and J lost 1 base; unmatched junction nucleotides: 4. CDR1 and CDR2 (germline): SGHRS, YFSETQ. This CDR3 is CASRATGANTEAFF. The CDR3 nucleotides are TGCGCCAGCAGGGCGACAGGGGCGAACACTGAAGCTTTCTTT.

J is TRBJ1-3 and V is TRBV6-5; D ambiguous. The CDR3 consists of 11 residues. V was clipped by 6 bases and J by 3 bases, with 3 bases between them. Germline loops: CDR1 MNHEY, CDR2 SVGAGI. The CDR3 spells CASSRGNTIYF. As DNA, the CDR3 is TGTGCCAGCAGCCGTGGAAACACCATATATTTT.